The sequence of this T cell receptor beta chain was determined in a study of blood T cell repertoires in COVID-19. Whole-study context: Samples representing acute and convalescent COVID-19 were sourced from the United States, Italy and Spain. From T cells, B-cell-depleted T cells, or PBMCs came the material, which was cDNA or gDNA.

CDR3 length equals 15 residues. Losses at the gene ends were 5 bases for V and 5 bases for J; bases not matched to a gene: 7. Germline loops: CDR1 SEHNR, CDR2 FQNEAQ (reference sequence). Original data processing: Amplification from reference gene primers served as the basis for estimated nucleated cell counts. Libraries were prepared by immunoSEQ multiplex PCR; TCRdb keeps only in-frame clonotypes and omits some of them. V and J calls and clone size follow that table, whereas D and trimming were derived from the DNA. Of more than 150,000 clones in the sample, 78% are singletons; the top ten hold about 14%.

The sequence was obtained from a woman older than 75 with acute or convalescent COVID-19. The chain combines TRBV7-9 with TRBJ2-1; 9 bases align to TRBD1. Material for sequencing was peripheral blood. The CDR3 reads CASSPAGTGHNEQFF. The CDR3 DNA reads TGTGCCAGCAGCCCTGCCGGGACAGGGCACAATGAGCAGTTCTTC.